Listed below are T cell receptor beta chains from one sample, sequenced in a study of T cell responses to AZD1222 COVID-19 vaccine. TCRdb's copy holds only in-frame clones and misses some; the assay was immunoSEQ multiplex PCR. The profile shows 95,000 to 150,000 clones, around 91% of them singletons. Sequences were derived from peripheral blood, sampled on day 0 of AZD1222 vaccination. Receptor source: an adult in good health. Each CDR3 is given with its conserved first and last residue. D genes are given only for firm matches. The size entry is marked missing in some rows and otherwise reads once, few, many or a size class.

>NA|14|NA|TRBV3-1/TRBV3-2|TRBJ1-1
TGTGCCAGCAGCCAAGATACCGGAGCCAGAGGGGCTTTCTTT
CASSQDTGARGAFF
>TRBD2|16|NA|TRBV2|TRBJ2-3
TGTGCCAGCAGCCCTCTGAGCGGGGGGGCTGTAGATACGCAGTATTTT
CASSPLSGGAVDTQYF
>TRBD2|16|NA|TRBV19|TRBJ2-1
TGTGCCAGTACCCGACTAGCGGGAGGTTTCGGCAATGAGCAGTTCTTC
CASTRLAGGFGNEQFF
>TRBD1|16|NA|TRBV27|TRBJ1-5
TGTGCCAGCAGCCGGGGGACAGGACGGGCGGGTCAGCCCCAGCATTTT
CASSRGTGRAGQPQHF
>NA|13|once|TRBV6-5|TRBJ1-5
TGTGCCAGCAGTCTCCAGGGAGGTCAGCCCCAGCATTTT
CASSLQGGQPQHF
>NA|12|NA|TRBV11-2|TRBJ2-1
TGTGCCACGGTTCGGACCTTAGATGAGCAGTTCTTC
CATVRTLDEQFF
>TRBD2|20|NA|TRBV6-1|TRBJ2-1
TGTGCCAGCAGTGAAAGGAGACTAGCGGGGGGCCTTTCTAACTACAATGAGCAGTTCTTC
CASSERRLAGGLSNYNEQFF
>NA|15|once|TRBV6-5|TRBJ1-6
TGTGCCAGCACCGAAATTGTCGGGGGAGGTTCACCCCTCCACTTT
CASTEIVGGGSPLHF
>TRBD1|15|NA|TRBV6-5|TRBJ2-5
TGTGCCAGCGGCCGGGACAGGGTCCTTGGGGGGACCCAGTACTTC
CASGRDRVLGGTQYF
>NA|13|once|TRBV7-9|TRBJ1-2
TGTGCCAGCAGCTTAGACCCATTCGGGGGCTACACCTTC
CASSLDPFGGYTF
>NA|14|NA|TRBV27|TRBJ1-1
TGTGCCAGCAGTCCTGGGGTGGTGGACACTGAAGCTTTCTTT
CASSPGVVDTEAFF
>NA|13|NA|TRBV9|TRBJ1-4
TGTGCCAGCAGTCTTGGGGGTAATGAAAAACTGTTTTTT
CASSLGGNEKLFF
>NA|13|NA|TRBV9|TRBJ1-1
TGTGCCAGCAGCGTTGGGACTTACACTGAAGCTTTCTTT
CASSVGTYTEAFF
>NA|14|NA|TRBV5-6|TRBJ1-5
TGTGCCAGCAGCTTGAATCTGGGCAATCAGCCCCAGCATTTT
CASSLNLGNQPQHF
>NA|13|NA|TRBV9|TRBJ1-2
TGTGCCAGCAATGGGGACGGCTCCTATGGCTACACCTTC
CASNGDGSYGYTF
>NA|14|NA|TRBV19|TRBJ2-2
TGTGCCATGCGGGGGCCCGCGAACACCGGGGAGCTGTTTTTT
CAMRGPANTGELFF
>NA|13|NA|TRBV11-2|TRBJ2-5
TGTGCCAGCAGCTTAGGCCCAAAAGAGACCCAGTACTTC
CASSLGPKETQYF
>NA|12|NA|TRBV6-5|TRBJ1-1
TGTGCCAGCATGCGGGGTTCCACTGAAGCTTTCTTT
CASMRGSTEAFF
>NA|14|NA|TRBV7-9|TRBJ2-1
TGTGCCAGCAGCTTTTCTGGCTCCTACAATGAGCAGTTCTTC
CASSFSGSYNEQFF
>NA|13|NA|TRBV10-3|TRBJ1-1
TGTGCCATCAGTGACAGTGGAGCGACTGAAGCTTTCTTT
CAISDSGATEAFF
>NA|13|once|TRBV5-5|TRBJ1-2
TGTGCCAGCAGCACTGAGGGGAACTATGGCTACACCTTC
CASSTEGNYGYTF
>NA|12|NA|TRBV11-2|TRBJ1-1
TGTGCCAGCAGCTTAGATTACACTGAAGCTTTCTTT
CASSLDYTEAFF
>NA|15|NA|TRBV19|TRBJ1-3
TGTGCCAGTAGTTGGGGGGAGTTGGCTGGAAACACCATATATTTT
CASSWGELAGNTIYF
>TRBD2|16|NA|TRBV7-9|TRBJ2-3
TGTGCCAGCAGCCTACTAGCGGGGATTTCCACAGATACGCAGTATTTT
CASSLLAGISTDTQYF
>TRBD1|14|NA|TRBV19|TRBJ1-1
TGTGCCAGTAGTCACAGGGGGCTAATCACTGAAGCTTTCTTT
CASSHRGLITEAFF
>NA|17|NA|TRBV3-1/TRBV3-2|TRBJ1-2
TGTGCCAGCAGCCAAGATTGGGGGGCAGGGATACAATATGGCTACACCTTC
CASSQDWGAGIQYGYTF
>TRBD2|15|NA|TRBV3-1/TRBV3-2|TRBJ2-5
TGTGCCAGCAGCCCTCCGGGACTAGCTAAAGAGACCCAGTACTTC
CASSPPGLAKETQYF
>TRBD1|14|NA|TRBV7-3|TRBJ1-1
TGTGCCAGCAGCGTACGACAGGGCAGCACTGAAGCTTTCTTT
CASSVRQGSTEAFF
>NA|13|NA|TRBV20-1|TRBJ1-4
TGCAGTGCTAGTCTGGCAGGGACTGAAAAACTGTTTTTT
CSASLAGTEKLFF
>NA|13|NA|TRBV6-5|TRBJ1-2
TGTGCCAGCGGTAGGGCGACACTCTATGGCTACACCTTC
CASGRATLYGYTF
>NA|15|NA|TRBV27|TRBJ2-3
TGTGCCAGCGGCCTTCGGGACTCCGTACCAGATACGCAGTATTTT
CASGLRDSVPDTQYF
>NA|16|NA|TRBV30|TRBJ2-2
TGTGCCTGGAGTGGGGGGGCAGGCCGGAACACCGGGGAGCTGTTTTTT
CAWSGGAGRNTGELFF
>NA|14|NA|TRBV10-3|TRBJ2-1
TGTGCCATCAGACCGGGTCGACAAAACAATGAGCAGTTCTTC
CAIRPGRQNNEQFF
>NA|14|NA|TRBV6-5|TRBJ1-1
TGTGCCAGCAGTTCTCAGGGTATGAACACTGAAGCTTTCTTT
CASSSQGMNTEAFF
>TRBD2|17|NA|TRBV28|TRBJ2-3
TGTGCCAGCAGTATAGCGGGAGGGCCGGTGGGCACAGATACGCAGTATTTT
CASSIAGGPVGTDTQYF
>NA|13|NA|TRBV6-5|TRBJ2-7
TGTGCCAGCGGCCGGGACCCGGCGGACGAGCAGTACTTC
CASGRDPADEQYF
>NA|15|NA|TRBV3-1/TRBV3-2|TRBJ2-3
TGTGCCAGCAGCCAAGAGTACACGATCCCAGATACGCAGTATTTT
CASSQEYTIPDTQYF
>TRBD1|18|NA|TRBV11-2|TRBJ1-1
TGTGCCAGCAGCTTAAGGGGACAGTCGACGGGTCGGAACACTGAAGCTTTCTTT
CASSLRGQSTGRNTEAFF
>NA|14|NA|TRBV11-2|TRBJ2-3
TGTGCCAGCAGCTGGGACTCTATCTCAGATACGCAGTATTTT
CASSWDSISDTQYF
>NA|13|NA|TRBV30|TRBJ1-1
TGTGCCTGGAGTGGGCAGGGGAACACTGAAGCTTTCTTT
CAWSGQGNTEAFF
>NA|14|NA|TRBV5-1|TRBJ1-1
TGCGCCAGCAGCTTGTGGGGGGCGAACACTGAAGCTTTCTTT
CASSLWGANTEAFF